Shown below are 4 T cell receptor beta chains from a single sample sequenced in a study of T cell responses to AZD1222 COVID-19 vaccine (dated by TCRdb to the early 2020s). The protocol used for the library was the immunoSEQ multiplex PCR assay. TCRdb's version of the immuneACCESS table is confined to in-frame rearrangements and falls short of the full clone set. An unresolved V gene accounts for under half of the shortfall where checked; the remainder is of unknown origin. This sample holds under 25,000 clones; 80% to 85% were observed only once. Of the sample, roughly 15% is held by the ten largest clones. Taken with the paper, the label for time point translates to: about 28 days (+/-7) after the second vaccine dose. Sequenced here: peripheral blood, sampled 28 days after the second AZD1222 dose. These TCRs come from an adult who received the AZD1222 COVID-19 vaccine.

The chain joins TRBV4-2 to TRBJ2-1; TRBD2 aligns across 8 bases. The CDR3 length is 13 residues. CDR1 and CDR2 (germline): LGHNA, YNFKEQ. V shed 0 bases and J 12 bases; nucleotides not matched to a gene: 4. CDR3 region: CASSQEGLAGQFF. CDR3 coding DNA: TGTGCCAGCAGCCAAGAGGGTCTAGCGGGGCAGTTCTTC.

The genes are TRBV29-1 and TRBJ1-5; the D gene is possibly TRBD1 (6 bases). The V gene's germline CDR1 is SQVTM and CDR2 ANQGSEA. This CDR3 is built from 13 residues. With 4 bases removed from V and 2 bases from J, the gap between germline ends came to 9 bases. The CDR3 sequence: CSVADRRNQPQHF. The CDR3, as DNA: TGCAGCGTTGCGGACAGACGCAATCAGCCCCAGCATTTT.

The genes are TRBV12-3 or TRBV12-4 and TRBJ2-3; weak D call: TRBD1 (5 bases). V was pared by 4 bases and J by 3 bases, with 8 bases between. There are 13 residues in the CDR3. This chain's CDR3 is CASSSRQTDTQYF. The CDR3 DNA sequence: TGTGCCAGCAGTTCCCGACAGACAGATACGCAGTATTTT.

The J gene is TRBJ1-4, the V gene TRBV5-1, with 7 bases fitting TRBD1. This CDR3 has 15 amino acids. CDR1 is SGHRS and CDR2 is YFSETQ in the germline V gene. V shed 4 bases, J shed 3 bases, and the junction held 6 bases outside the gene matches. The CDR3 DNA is TGCGCCAGCAGCAAACGGACAGGTCCTAATGAAAAACTGTTTTTT. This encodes CASSKRTGPNEKLFF. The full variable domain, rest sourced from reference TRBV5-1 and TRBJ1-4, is KAGVTQTPRYLIKTRGQQVTLSCSPISGHRSVSWYQQTPGQGLQFLFEYFSETQRNKGNFPGRFSGRQFSNSRSEMNVSTLELGDSALYLCASSKRTGPNEKLFFGSGTQLSVL.